This T cell receptor (beta chain) was recovered during a study of Graves' ophthalmopathy and Graves' hyperthyroidism. V was pared by 5 bases and J by 14 bases, with 15 bases of the junction left unmatched. The CDR3 runs to 13 residues. Germline V gene data show CDR1 as DFQATT and CDR2 as SNEGSKA (reference sequence). The authors amplified TCR beta CDR3 regions from RNA transcripts. Amplification began with first-round RT-PCR using HTBI primers, then second-round multiplex PCR was performed. TCRdb analysed the multiplex PCR reads with MiXCR anew, one entry per CDR3 protein. This sample yields tens of thousands of distinct CDR3 sequences, of which 45% to 55% are seen a single time; approximately 30% belongs to the top ten. Enrolled hyperthyroidism patients had a new diagnosis, a duration under 2 months, and an age of 18 to 65.

Sequences were obtained from peripheral blood. The chain is built from TRBV20-1 and TRBJ1-2, with 9 bases matching TRBD1. The sequence derives from an adult woman with stable Graves' hyperthyroidism. The DNA for the CDR3 is TGCAGTGCTTCTTTACAGGGGGCCGGGGGGAGAACCTTC. This encodes CSASLQGAGGRTF.